The T cell receptor (beta chain) described here comes from a study of cytomegalovirus exposure and HLA in healthy donors. As regards this clone: The antigen remains unidentified.

This CDR3 comprises 18 residues. The V gene's germline CDR1 is KGHSH and CDR2 LQKENI. V was clipped by 3 bases and J by 4 bases; unmatched bases: 11. General study results and limits: Under in vitro conditions, a few CMV-associated chains were confirmed as specific for CMV antigens. In the 120 or so validation repertoires, approximately 94% of cluster scores exceeded 0, per a later analysis. For cytomegalovirus status, the classifier reportedly gave diagnoses with high specificity and sensitivity.

Only in-frame clones appear in the TCRdb table, and some are missing; sequencing was by immunoSEQ multiplex PCR. Of 110,000 to 150,000 clones listed, 84% are singletons. The donors formed part of the approximately 130-subject validation cohort, distinct from the roughly 670-subject first cohort. The V and J genes are TRBV18 and TRBJ1-3; 11 nucleotides align to TRBD1. The TCR comes from a woman younger than 45 in good health and CMV-seronegative. Sequencing was done on a sample of PBMCs. The CDR3 coding sequence is TGTGCCAGCTCACCCCTGCCGGGACAGGGGGTTGCAGGAAACACCATATATTTT. This translates into CASSPLPGQGVAGNTIYF.